This TCR beta chain was recovered during a study of shared clonotypes between healthy human individuals. Several immunoSEQ 96-well plates shared each subset's DNA, each plate a replicate. TCRdb keeps only in-frame clones here, not all; method: immunoSEQ multiplex PCR. The table records a few million clones, about 92% of them present only once. CD4+ cells were split into CD45RA+ naive and CD45RA-negative memory subsets. Study-wide results and limits: Rarefaction showed that sequencing of sorted subsets was incomplete (despite large depth).

Concerning this clone: Its target is unknown.

Per germline, CDR1 MDHEN and CDR2 SYDVKM. The V segment lost 5 bases and the J segment 3 bases; nucleotides outside the gene matches: 6. This CDR3 has 14 residues. The sample taken for sequencing was naive CD4+ T cells sorted from blood. Regarding subset: CD45RA+ positively selected. The V and J genes are TRBV28 and TRBJ2-7; TRBD2 matches at 8 bases. The receptor was derived from a man aged 18 to 35 in good health. As DNA, the CDR3 is TGTGCCAGCAGTCCCGTAGCGGGGTACTACGAGCAGTACTTC. This translates into CASSPVAGYYEQYF.